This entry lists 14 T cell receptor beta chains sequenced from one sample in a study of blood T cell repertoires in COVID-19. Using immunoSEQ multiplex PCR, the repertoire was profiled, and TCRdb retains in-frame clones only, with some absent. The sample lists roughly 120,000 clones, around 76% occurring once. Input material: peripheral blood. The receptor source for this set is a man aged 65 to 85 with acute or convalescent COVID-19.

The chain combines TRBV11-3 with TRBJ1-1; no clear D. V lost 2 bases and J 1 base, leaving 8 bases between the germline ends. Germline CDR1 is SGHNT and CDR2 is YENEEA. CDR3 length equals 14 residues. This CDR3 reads CASSLSRENTEAFF. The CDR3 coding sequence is TGTGCCAGCAGCTTAAGTCGGGAGAACACTGAAGCTTTCTTT.

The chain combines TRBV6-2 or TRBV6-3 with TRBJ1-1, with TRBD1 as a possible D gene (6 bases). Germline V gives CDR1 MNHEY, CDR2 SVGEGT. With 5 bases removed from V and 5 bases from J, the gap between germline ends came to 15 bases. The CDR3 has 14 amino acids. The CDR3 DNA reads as TGTGCCAGCAGTCAGACAGGTGGGCGAACTGAAGCTTTCTTT. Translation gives CASSQTGGRTEAFF.

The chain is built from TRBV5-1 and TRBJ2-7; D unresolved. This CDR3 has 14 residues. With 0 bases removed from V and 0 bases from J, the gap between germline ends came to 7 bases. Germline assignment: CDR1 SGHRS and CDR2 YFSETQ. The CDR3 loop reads CASSLERSSYEQYF. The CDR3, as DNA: TGCGCCAGCAGCTTGGAGCGAAGCTCCTACGAGCAGTACTTC.

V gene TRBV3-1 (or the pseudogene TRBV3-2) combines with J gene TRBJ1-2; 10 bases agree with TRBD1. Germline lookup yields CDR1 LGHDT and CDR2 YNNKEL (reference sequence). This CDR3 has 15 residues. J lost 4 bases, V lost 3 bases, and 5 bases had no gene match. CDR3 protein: CASSQGQGWIYGYTF. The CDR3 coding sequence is TGTGCCAGCAGCCAGGGACAGGGGTGGATCTATGGCTACACCTTC.

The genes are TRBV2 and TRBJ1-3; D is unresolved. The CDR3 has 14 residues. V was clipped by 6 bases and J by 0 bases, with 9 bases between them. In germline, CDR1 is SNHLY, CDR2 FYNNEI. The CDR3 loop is CASRAGSSGNTIYF. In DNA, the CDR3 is TGTGCCAGCAGGGCAGGTAGCTCTGGAAACACCATATATTTT.

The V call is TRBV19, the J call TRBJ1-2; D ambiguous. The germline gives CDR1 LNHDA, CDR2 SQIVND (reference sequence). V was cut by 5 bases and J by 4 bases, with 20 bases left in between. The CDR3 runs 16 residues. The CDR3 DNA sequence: TGTGCCAGTAGTTCCCCAGCTACCCGGCGGATCTATGGCTACACCTTC. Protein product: CASSSPATRRIYGYTF.

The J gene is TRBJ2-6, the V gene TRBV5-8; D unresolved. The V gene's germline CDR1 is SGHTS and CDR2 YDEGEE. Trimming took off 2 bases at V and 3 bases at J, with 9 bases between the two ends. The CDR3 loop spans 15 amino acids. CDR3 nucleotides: TGTGCCAGCAGCTTTGAGAGCTATGGGGCCAACGTCCTGACTTTC. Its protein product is CASSFESYGANVLTF. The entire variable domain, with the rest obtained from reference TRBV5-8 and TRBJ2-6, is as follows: EAGVTQSPTHLIKTRGQQATLRCSPISGHTSVYWYQQALGLGLQFLLWYDEGEERNRGNFPPRFSGRQFPNYSSELNVNALELEDSALYLCASSFESYGANVLTFGAGSRLTVL.

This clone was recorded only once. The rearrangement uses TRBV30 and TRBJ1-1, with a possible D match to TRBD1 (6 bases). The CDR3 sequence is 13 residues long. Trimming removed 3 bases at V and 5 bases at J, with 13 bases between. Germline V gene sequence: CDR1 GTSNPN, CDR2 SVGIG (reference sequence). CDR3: CAWSSGGRTEAFF. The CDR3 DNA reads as TGTGCCTGGAGCTCTGGGGGCAGGACTGAAGCTTTCTTT.

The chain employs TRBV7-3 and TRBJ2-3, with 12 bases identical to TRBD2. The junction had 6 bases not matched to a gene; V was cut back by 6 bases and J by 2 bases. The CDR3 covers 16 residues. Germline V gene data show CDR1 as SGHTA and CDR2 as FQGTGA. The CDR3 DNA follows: TGTGCCAGCAGTCCTGGACTAGCGGGGCTCACAGATACGCAGTATTTT. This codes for CASSPGLAGLTDTQYF.

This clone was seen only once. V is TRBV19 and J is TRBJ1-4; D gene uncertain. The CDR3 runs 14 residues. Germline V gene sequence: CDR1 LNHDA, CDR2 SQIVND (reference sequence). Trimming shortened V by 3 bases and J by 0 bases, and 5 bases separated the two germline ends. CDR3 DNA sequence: TGTGCCAGTAGTATCCGGTCAACTAATGAAAAACTGTTTTTT. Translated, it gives CASSIRSTNEKLFF.

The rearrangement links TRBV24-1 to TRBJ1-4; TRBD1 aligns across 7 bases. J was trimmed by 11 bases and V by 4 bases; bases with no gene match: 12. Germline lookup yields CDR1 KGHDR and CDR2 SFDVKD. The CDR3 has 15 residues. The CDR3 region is CATSDPRDSLGKLFF. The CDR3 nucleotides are TGTGCCACCAGTGACCCCCGGGACAGCCTTGGGAAACTGTTTTTT.

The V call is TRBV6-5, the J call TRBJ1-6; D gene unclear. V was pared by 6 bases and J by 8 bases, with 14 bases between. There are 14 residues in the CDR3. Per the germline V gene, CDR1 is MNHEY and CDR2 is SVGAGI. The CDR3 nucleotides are TGTGCCAGCAGCGACGCGGGGAGAGATTCACCCCTCCACTTT. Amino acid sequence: CASSDAGRDSPLHF.

CDR3 sequence reads: CASSQERSGAGGQETQYF. The DNA of the CDR3 is TGTGCCAGCAGCCAAGAGAGGTCAGGGGCGGGGGGTCAAGAGACCCAGTACTTC. The chain has TRBV4-2 and TRBJ2-5; the match to TRBD2 covers 8 bases. This CDR3 contains 18 residues. With 0 bases clipped from V and 2 bases from J, the junction kept 11 bases outside the gene matches. The germline V gene has CDR1 LGHNA and CDR2 YNFKEQ.

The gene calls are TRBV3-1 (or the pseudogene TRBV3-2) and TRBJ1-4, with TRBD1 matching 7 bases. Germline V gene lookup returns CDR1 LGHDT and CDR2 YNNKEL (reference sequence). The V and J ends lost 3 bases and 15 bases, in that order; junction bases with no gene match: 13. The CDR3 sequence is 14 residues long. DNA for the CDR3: TGTGCCAGCAGCCAGCTGGACAGGACGCCGAGAGTGTTTTTT. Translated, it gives CASSQLDRTPRVFF.